The 16 T cell receptor beta chains below come from one sample, sequenced in a study of T cell clonotyping in hematopoietic cell transplantation (TCRdb year 2021). The sample's time point label, decoded: recipient sample taken at acute GVHD onset. Library construction relied on the immunoSEQ multiplex PCR assay. TCRdb provides this immuneACCESS table in a form limited to in-frame rearrangements. Some clones are lacking; in checked studies, under half of them reflect an unresolved V gene, and why the rest are absent is not known. The sample profile shows approximately 9,000 clones; about 84% of them were found once. The top ten clonotypes cover around 49% of the sample. The sample was PBMCs, taken at the time of graft-versus-host disease after allogeneic stem cell transplant. The source is a male patient aged 55 to 69 who had an allogeneic stem cell transplant from an unrelated donor, so the T cells may come from the graft donor. Some clones in this sample may be carry-over from other donors' samples.

Worth noting for this clone: The germline gene is not matched at one end of the junction; a read error may be the cause. The chain employs TRBV5-1 and TRBJ2-7, with 7 bases aligning to TRBD2. Germline assignment: CDR1 SGHRS and CDR2 YFSETQ. The CDR3 is made up of 14 amino acids. The CDR3 protein is CASSWEGGPYEQYF. CDR3 sequence (DNA): TGTGCCAGCAGCTGGGAGGGAGGCCCCTACGAGCAGTACTTC. The variable domain in full, with the rest retrieved from reference TRBV5-1 and TRBJ2-7, is KAGVTQTPRYLIKTRGQQVTLSCSPISGHRSVSWYQQTPGQGLQFLFEYFSETQRNKGNFPGRFSGRQFSNSRSEMNVSTLELGDSALYLCASSWEGGPYEQYFGPGTRLTVT.

This sequence joins TRBV5-1 and TRBJ2-1; D perhaps matches TRBD1 (6 bases). Per the germline V gene, CDR1 is SGHRS and CDR2 is YFSETQ. CDR3 length: 15 amino acids. Trimming stripped 0 bases from V and 10 bases from J, with 17 bases between. The CDR3 protein is CASSLEGGMGAEQFF. The CDR3 DNA reads as TGCGCCAGCAGCTTGGAAGGGGGTATGGGGGCCGAGCAGTTCTTC.

This chain uses TRBV9 with TRBJ2-3, with a possible D match to TRBD2 (5 bases). Deletions cut 3 bases from V and 4 bases from J, with 12 bases between. This CDR3 is built from 14 residues. Germline values: CDR1 SGDLS, CDR2 YYNGEE. CDR3 DNA sequence: TGTGCCAGCAGCGGATCCCTGAGGGCAGATACGCAGTATTTT. Its translation: CASSGSLRADTQYF.

The chain uses TRBV6-6 and TRBJ2-2, with 9 bases that match TRBD1. The CDR3 has 13 residues. The V and J ends lost 10 bases and 5 bases, in that order; junction bases with no gene match: 5. The germline gives CDR1 MNHNY, CDR2 SVGAGI (reference sequence). The CDR3 protein is CAIQGARTGELFF. For the CDR3, the DNA is TGTGCCATACAGGGGGCGCGGACCGGGGAGCTGTTTTTT.

CDR3 protein: CASSTPREGGDSPLHF. The CDR3 region has the DNA TGTGCCAGTAGTACACCCAGGGAGGGAGGGGATTCACCCCTCCACTTT. V gene TRBV19 combines with J gene TRBJ1-6; possible D gene TRBD1, 5 bases. This CDR3 has 16 residues. Germline CDR1 reads LNHDA; CDR2 reads SQIVND (reference sequence). The V end was cut by 4 bases, the J end by 8 bases, with 18 bases between.

The chain links TRBV9 to TRBJ1-1; possibly TRBD1 for D (6 bases). Germline V gene lookup returns CDR1 SGDLS and CDR2 YYNGEE. CDR3 length: 15 amino acids. Deletions cut 4 bases from V and 0 bases from J, with 13 bases between. CDR3 nucleotides: TGTGCCAGCAGCCCCTGGGACACTTTGAACACTGAAGCTTTCTTT. Translation gives CASSPWDTLNTEAFF.

The chain combines TRBV6-9 with TRBJ1-2; D is possibly TRBD1 (5 bases). CDR1 is MNHGY, CDR2 SVAAGI, per germline. This CDR3 comprises 13 residues. V lost 5 bases and J lost 8, with 15 bases in between. The CDR3 nucleotides read TGTGCCAGCAGTCGAGGGACGGCGGCAGGCTACACCTTC. This encodes CASSRGTAAGYTF.

The chain joins TRBV2 to TRBJ1-3; D not resolved. The V gene's germline CDR1 is SNHLY and CDR2 FYNNEI. This CDR3 has 14 amino acids. Trimming shortened V by 2 bases and J by 3 bases, and 8 bases separated the two germline ends. Here the CDR3 DNA reads TGTGCCAGCAGTGAATTTAGCCGTGGAAACACCATATATTTT. Its translation is CASSEFSRGNTIYF.

V and J are TRBV7-3 and TRBJ2-7, with D perhaps TRBD1 (6 bases). Germline CDR1 SGHTA, CDR2 FQGTGA. The CDR3 has 13 residues. V was trimmed by 5 bases and J by 5 bases, leaving 13 bases between them. CDR3 residues: CASSPLSGDEQYF. The CDR3 DNA reads as TGTGCCAGCAGCCCCCTCTCAGGGGACGAGCAGTACTTC.

V gene TRBV29-1 combines with J gene TRBJ2-7; 8 positions match TRBD1. Germline V gene sequence: CDR1 SQVTM, CDR2 ANQGSEA. The CDR3 contains 14 residues. The V and J ends lost 6 bases and 2 bases, in that order; junction bases with no gene match: 9. DNA for the CDR3: TGCAGCGTGTGGGGGACAGGCGTAACCTACGAGCAGTACTTC. This sequence encodes CSVWGTGVTYEQYF.

This clone was observed a few times. The rearrangement joins TRBV29-1 to TRBJ2-1, with D unclear. This CDR3 spans 12 amino acids. Germline V lookup: CDR1 SQVTM, CDR2 ANQGSEA. Trimming removed 8 bases from V and 9 bases from J, with 17 bases in between. CDR3 coding DNA: TGCAGCCTCGCTCGGTCGCCGAGTGAGCAGTTCTTC. Its translation: CSLARSPSEQFF.

The chain employs TRBV7-9 and TRBJ2-1, with 10 bases that match TRBD2. This CDR3 comprises 14 residues. The germline gives CDR1 SEHNR, CDR2 FQNEAQ (reference sequence). The V and J ends lost 10 bases and 8 bases, in that order; junction bases with no gene match: 11. CDR3 in DNA: TGTGCCACCACTCCGATTAGCGGGGGGTATGAGCAGTTCTTC. Translated, it gives CATTPISGGYEQFF.

This clone appeared once. CDR3 sequence: CASTNGHPNTEAFF. The CDR3 DNA is TGTGCCAGCACAAACGGACACCCGAACACTGAAGCTTTCTTT. The V call is TRBV9, the J call TRBJ1-1, with a weak D call TRBD1 (5 bases). Germline-derived CDR1 and CDR2 are SGDLS and YYNGEE. Between the trimmed V and J ends, which lost 6 bases and 1 base, there was a span of 13 bases. The CDR3 loop spans 14 amino acids.

The chain recombines TRBV19 with TRBJ2-3; 9 nucleotides line up with TRBD2. V lost 6 bases and J lost 7; bases outside the gene matches: 8. Germline CDR1 and CDR2: LNHDA and SQIVND (reference sequence). This CDR3 region has 14 residues. The CDR3: CASRPAGGRNTQYF. The CDR3 DNA reads as TGTGCCAGTAGGCCTGCGGGGGGGCGCAATACGCAGTATTTT. The full variable domain, completed using reference TRBV19 and TRBJ2-3, is DGGITQSPKYLFRKEGQNVTLSCEQNLNHDAMYWYRQDPGQGLRLIYYSQIVNDFQKGDIAEGYSVSREKKESFPLTVTSAQKNPTAFYLCASRPAGGRNTQYFGPGTRLTVL.

This clone has a single count. The chain joins TRBV20-1 to TRBJ1-2; D might be TRBD1 (5 bases). V was cut by 8 bases and J by 5 bases, with 12 bases left in between. CDR3 length equals 11 residues. CDR1 and CDR2 from the germline V gene are DFQATT and SNEGSKA (reference sequence). Here the CDR3 reads CSLQVGYGYTF. CDR3 sequence (DNA): TGCAGTCTACAGGTGGGATATGGCTACACCTTC.

The chain employs TRBV4-2 and TRBJ2-6; D unresolved. The CDR3 sequence is 17 residues long. Germline V gene lookup returns CDR1 LGHNA and CDR2 YNFKEQ. The V and J ends lost 3 bases and 0 bases respectively, with 12 bases between them. CDR3 in amino acids: CASSQAGPISGANVLTF. In DNA, the CDR3 is TGTGCCAGCAGCCAGGCCGGGCCGATCTCTGGGGCCAACGTCCTGACTTTC.